A selection of T cell receptor beta chains follows, all from one sample in a study of shared clonotypes between healthy human individuals. Using immunoSEQ multiplex PCR, the repertoire was profiled, and TCRdb retains in-frame clones only, with some absent. The data contain under 2,500,000 clones, approximately 96% of them singletons. The sequencing sample was made of naive CD4+ T cells sorted from blood. These receptors came from a man between 18 and 35 years old in good health. The CDR3 runs from the conserved cysteine through the conserved F or W. The order of the fields is V gene, J gene, D gene, CDR3 protein, CDR3 DNA. The D gene is left open where the match is weak.

v_gene: TRBV7-9
j_gene: TRBJ1-4
d_gene: -
CDR3aa: CASSLARTENEKLFF
CDR3nt: TGTGCCAGCAGCTTAGCGAGGACAGAGAATGAAAAACTGTTTTTT

v_gene: TRBV11-2
j_gene: TRBJ2-3
d_gene: TRBD2
CDR3aa: CASSLGRLAGGTDTQYF
CDR3nt: TGTGCCAGCAGCTTAGGCAGACTAGCGGGGGGTACAGATACGCAGTATTTT

v_gene: TRBV6-1
j_gene: TRBJ2-7
d_gene: -
CDR3aa: CATRGRSYEQYF
CDR3nt: TGTGCCACCCGGGGCAGATCCTACGAGCAGTACTTC

v_gene: TRBV1
j_gene: TRBJ2-1
d_gene: -
CDR3aa: CTSSQEGGGRAGHEQFF
CDR3nt: TGCACCAGCAGCCAAGAAGGTGGGGGGAGGGCCGGGCATGAGCAGTTCTTC

v_gene: TRBV18
j_gene: TRBJ2-7
d_gene: -
CDR3aa: CASSPPNTPRYEQYF
CDR3nt: TGTGCCAGCTCACCACCTAATACTCCTCGCTACGAGCAGTACTTC

v_gene: TRBV12-1
j_gene: TRBJ1-1
d_gene: -
CDR3aa: CASSPYGGNTEAFF
CDR3nt: TGTGCCAGCAGCCCGTATGGAGGGAACACTGAAGCTTTCTTT

v_gene: TRBV5-5
j_gene: TRBJ1-2
d_gene: TRBD1
CDR3aa: CANGTSGTGANYGYTF
CDR3nt: TGTGCCAACGGCACCTCCGGGACAGGAGCTAACTATGGCTACACCTTC

v_gene: TRBV5-6
j_gene: TRBJ2-1
d_gene: TRBD1
CDR3aa: CASTSLGQGFLNEQFF
CDR3nt: TGTGCCAGCACCTCCCTGGGACAGGGCTTTCTTAATGAGCAGTTCTTC

v_gene: TRBV29-1
j_gene: TRBJ2-5
d_gene: -
CDR3aa: CSVGSPNQETQYF
CDR3nt: TGCAGCGTTGGATCTCCTAACCAAGAGACCCAGTACTTC

v_gene: TRBV4-3
j_gene: TRBJ2-3
d_gene: -
CDR3aa: CASSQNLMGGTDTQYF
CDR3nt: TGCGCCAGCAGCCAAAATCTGATGGGGGGCACAGATACGCAGTATTTT